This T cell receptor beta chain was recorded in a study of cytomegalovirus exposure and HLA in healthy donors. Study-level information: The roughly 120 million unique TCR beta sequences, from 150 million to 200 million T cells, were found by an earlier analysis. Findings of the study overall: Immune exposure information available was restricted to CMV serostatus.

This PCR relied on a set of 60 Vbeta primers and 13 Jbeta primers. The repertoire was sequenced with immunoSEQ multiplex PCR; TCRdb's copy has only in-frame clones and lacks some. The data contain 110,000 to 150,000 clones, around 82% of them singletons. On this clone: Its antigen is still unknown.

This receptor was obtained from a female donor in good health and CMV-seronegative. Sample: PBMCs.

CDR3: CASSEGQGGYTGELFF. The CDR3 nucleotides are TGTGCCAGCAGCGAGGGACAGGGGGGATATACCGGGGAGCTGTTTTTT. V gene TRBV9 combines with J gene TRBJ2-2; 11 nucleotides line up with TRBD1. The junction had 6 bases not matched to a gene; V was cut back by 3 bases and J by 5 bases. The CDR3 length is 16 residues. Germline CDR1 is SGDLS and CDR2 is YYNGEE.